This TCR beta chain was found in a study of T cell responses to AZD1222 COVID-19 vaccine. General study findings and limits: Only five or six AZD1222 recipients tested seropositive at baseline.

Only in-frame clones appear in the TCRdb table, and some are missing; sequencing was by immunoSEQ multiplex PCR. The profile shows approximately 120,000 clones, about 87% of them singletons. The CDR3 consists of 16 residues. CDR1 SGDLS and CDR2 YYNGEE come from the germline V gene. The ends lost 4 bases at V and 7 bases at J; junction bases unmatched: 14. Remarks on this clone: Its specificity is unknown.

Material: peripheral blood, obtained 28 days after the second AZD1222 dose. The clonotype originates from an adult who received the AZD1222 COVID-19 vaccine. The chain carries TRBV9 and TRBJ2-1, with 7 bases aligning to TRBD2. For the CDR3, the DNA is TGTGCCAGCAGCCCCGGGGGAGGGCTTCTCCAAAATGAGCAGTTCTTC. It encodes CASSPGGGLLQNEQFF.